A selection of T cell receptor beta chains follows, all from one sample in a study of graft-versus-host responses after intestinal transplantation. TCRdb's table, derived via immunoSEQ multiplex PCR, lists solely in-frame clones and lacks some. The sample carries 70,000 or so clones, about 80% recorded once. Their antigens remain unidentified. The specimen comprised unstimulated CD4+ T cells sorted from spleen or lymph node cells, sampled before transplant. Receptors were obtained from a human donor who was the organ donor for an intestinal transplant. Each CDR3 is given with its conserved first and last residue. The size field is filled for only some rows; it gives once, few, many or a size class.

j_gene,v_gene,abundance,CDR3aa
TRBJ2-1,TRBV19,few,CASSVFRGGSTWQFF
TRBJ2-1,TRBV7-2,NA,CASSLISRGGYNEQFF
TRBJ2-5,TRBV28,NA,CASAWGGETQYF
TRBJ1-2,TRBV7-8,NA,CASSLGGGDGYTF
TRBJ1-1,TRBV4-2,NA,CASSQGYKKGTGGYGTEAFF
TRBJ1-5,TRBV27,NA,CAGYGWGWNQPQHF
TRBJ2-3,TRBV10-3,few,CAISESRVADTQYF
TRBJ1-3,TRBV7-3,few,CASRSESSGNTIYF
TRBJ2-3,TRBV11-2,NA,CASSLIRGGRGTDTQYF
TRBJ2-3,TRBV7-2,once,CASSFFQGTDTQYF
TRBJ1-5,TRBV28,NA,CATDRTNNQPQHF
TRBJ1-6,TRBV5-1,NA,CASSLISGLGSPLHF
TRBJ2-1,TRBV12-5,few,CASGLGGDEQFF
TRBJ1-6,TRBV19,NA,CASRGQGDSPLHF
TRBJ1-4,TRBV2,NA,CASSDRLGQSLGKLFF
TRBJ1-1,TRBV29-1,once,CSVAPGSEAFF
TRBJ1-2,TRBV27,NA,CASSPPGVSYGYTF
TRBJ1-2,TRBV6-1,NA,CASSAYRGGYTF
TRBJ2-1,TRBV19,NA,CASSIEEPTHYNEQFF
TRBJ1-4,TRBV7-9,NA,CASSLRIDRGIKTNEKLFF
TRBJ2-1,TRBV4-3,NA,CASSQDPLAGYFDEQFF
TRBJ1-3,TRBV28,NA,CASNPPGGSGNTIYF
TRBJ1-1,TRBV10-3,NA,CAISESQDRAFF
TRBJ1-2,TRBV19,NA,CASRELFYGYTF
TRBJ2-3,TRBV4-2,NA,CASSQGRAGTTDTQYF
TRBJ2-1,TRBV5-6,NA,CASSSLQASSLSYNEQFF
TRBJ2-2,TRBV10-2,NA,CASSDWGDTGELFF
TRBJ1-1,TRBV7-9,NA,CASSSGSEAFF
TRBJ1-4,TRBV27,NA,CASSYIGTGQEEKLFF
TRBJ1-3,TRBV28,NA,CASSRQSSGNTIYF
TRBJ1-2,TRBV19,NA,CASSMAGTGMSAYGYTF
TRBJ1-4,TRBV7-6,NA,CASSLQGSGEKLFF
TRBJ2-2,TRBV7-2,few,CASTWLNTGELFF
TRBJ1-2,TRBV18,NA,CASSPPGDGYTF
TRBJ1-2,TRBV18,NA,CASSPGTGDNYGYTF
TRBJ2-3,TRBV4-1,NA,CASSQDRLAGGTDTQYF
TRBJ2-1,TRBV19,NA,CASRIPGQKDEQFF
TRBJ2-5,TRBV12-5,NA,CASGSTGGLADQETQYF
TRBJ2-4,TRBV7-2,NA,CASSFFESGQNIQYF
TRBJ1-6,TRBV4-1,NA,CASSQDREPSNSPLHF
TRBJ2-2,TRBV2,NA,CASREDRGHTGELFF
TRBJ2-5,TRBV11-2,NA,CASSLSRVETQYF
TRBJ2-1,TRBV4-1,NA,CASSQGRTGKGYNEQFF
TRBJ1-1,TRBV7-8,NA,CASSRQELNTEAFF
TRBJ1-6,TRBV5-1,NA,CATLGTGVLPLHF
TRBJ1-1,TRBV19,NA,CASSRGGGPTEAFF
TRBJ1-3,TRBV6-5,NA,CASRTNRGLGNTIYF
TRBJ1-1,TRBV10-3,NA,CAISGQDTEAFF
TRBJ1-2,TRBV28,NA,CASRVTGSNGYTF
TRBJ1-1,TRBV11-2,NA,CASSLDRTGGGTEAFF
TRBJ1-6,TRBV7-2,NA,CASISWGENSPLHF
TRBJ2-2,TRBV29-1,few,CSAHRNGERTGELFF
TRBJ2-6,TRBV5-1,NA,CASSLGQSGANVLTF
TRBJ2-1,TRBV28,NA,CASTKRGAYNEQFF
TRBJ2-1,TRBV6-1,once,CASSDMASGSYNEQFF
TRBJ1-4,TRBV2,NA,CASRGGLNEKLFF
TRBJ2-4,TRBV28,once,CASTETGLAKNIQYF
TRBJ2-5,TRBV4-3,once,CASSQIRSGGLETQYF
TRBJ2-5,TRBV7-2,NA,CASSSGPPSGPETQYF